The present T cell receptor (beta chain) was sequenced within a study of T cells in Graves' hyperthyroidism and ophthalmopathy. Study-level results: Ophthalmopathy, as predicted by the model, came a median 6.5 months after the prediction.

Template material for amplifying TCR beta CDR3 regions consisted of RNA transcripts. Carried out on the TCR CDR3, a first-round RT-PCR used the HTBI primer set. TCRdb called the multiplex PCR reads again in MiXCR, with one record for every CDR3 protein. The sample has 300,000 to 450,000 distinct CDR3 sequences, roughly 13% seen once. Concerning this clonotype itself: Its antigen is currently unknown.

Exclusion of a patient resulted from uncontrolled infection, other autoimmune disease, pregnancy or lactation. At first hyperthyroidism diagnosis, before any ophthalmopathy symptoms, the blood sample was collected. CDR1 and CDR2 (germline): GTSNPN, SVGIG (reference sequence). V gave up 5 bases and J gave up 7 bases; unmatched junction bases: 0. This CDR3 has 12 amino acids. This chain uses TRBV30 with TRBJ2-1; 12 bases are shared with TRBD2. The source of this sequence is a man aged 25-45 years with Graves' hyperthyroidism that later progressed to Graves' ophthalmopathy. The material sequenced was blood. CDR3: CAWLAGGNEQFF. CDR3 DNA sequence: TGTGCCTGGCTAGCGGGGGGGAATGAGCAGTTCTTC.